A single sample is the source of the 25 T cell receptor beta chains below, sequenced in a study of response to subunit inactivated influenza vaccine. MiXCR was run by TCRdb on the RT-PCR reads, yielding one entry per CDR3 protein. The sample carries a few hundred thousand distinct CDR3 sequences, about 11% recorded once. These data also formed part of another study, on T cells expressing NK-cell markers. That report notes: A 5'RACE template switching approach incorporating UMIs was used to make TCR beta cDNA.

Specimen: PBMCs from blood, collected on the day of vaccination. Every receptor here comes from a man between 50 and 59 years old who received an inactivated influenza vaccine.

This clonotype has a count of ten or more. The chain uses TRBV12-3 or TRBV12-4 and TRBJ2-1, with 8 positions matching TRBD2. The CDR3 totals 15 residues. The ends lost 3 bases at V and 9 bases at J; junction bases unmatched: 10. This CDR3 is CASSLSGGGYSEQFF. CDR3 DNA sequence: TGTGCCAGCAGTTTGTCGGGGGGGGGATATTCTGAGCAGTTCTTC.

This clonotype was counted at least ten times. This chain links TRBV18 with TRBJ2-5, with 7 bases identical to TRBD1. Per germline, CDR1 KGHSH and CDR2 LQKENI. V shed 3 bases and J 3 bases; nucleotides not matched to a gene: 4. This CDR3 is built from 14 residues. The CDR3 region has the DNA TGTGCCAGCTCACCGCGACAGGGTAAAGAGACCCAGTACTTC. Translation: CASSPRQGKETQYF.

This clonotype has at least ten counts. V and J are TRBV5-6 and TRBJ1-4, with 7 bases fitting TRBD1. The CDR3 runs to 14 residues. The V gene end was trimmed by 2 bases and the J gene end by 8 bases; junction bases not matched to a gene: 6. CDR1 SGHDT and CDR2 YYEEEE come from the germline V gene. Here the CDR3 DNA reads TGTGCCAGCAGCTTACAGGGGCGCAGCGAAAAACTGTTTTTT. Its protein is CASSLQGRSEKLFF.

The table lists this clonotype with many counts. The chain links TRBV18 to TRBJ2-2; possible D gene TRBD1, 5 bases. CDR1 and CDR2 (germline): KGHSH, LQKENI. The CDR3 is 15 residues long. The V gene lost 5 bases and the J gene lost 3 bases, with 13 bases spanning the gap. The DNA for the CDR3 is TGTGCCAGCTCAGAAGGGGATCAGTACACCGGGGAGCTGTTTTTT. It yields the protein CASSEGDQYTGELFF.

This chain links TRBV20-1 with TRBJ2-4; 9 bases agree with TRBD2. This CDR3 region has 17 residues. V gave up 7 bases and J gave up 0 bases; unmatched junction bases: 13. Germline loops: CDR1 DFQATT, CDR2 SNEGSKA (reference sequence). As DNA, the CDR3 is TGCAGTGTCCCGTCCGCGGGGGGGTTGATAGCCAAAAACATTCAGTACTTC. This encodes CSVPSAGGLIAKNIQYF.

This clonotype was counted a few times. The chain recombines TRBV20-1 with TRBJ2-1; 9 bases are shared with TRBD1. Germline assignment: CDR1 DFQATT and CDR2 SNEGSKA (reference sequence). The CDR3 covers 15 residues. V was clipped by 6 bases and J by 0 bases; unmatched bases: 6. CDR3 sequence (DNA): TGCAGTGCGGAACAGGGGGCCAGCTCCTACAATGAGCAGTTCTTC. Its translation is CSAEQGASSYNEQFF.

This clonotype has more than one count but fewer than ten. The chain employs TRBV11-1 and TRBJ2-5; 7 bases match TRBD2. Germline CDR1 is SGHAT and CDR2 is FQDESV (reference sequence). V gave up 4 bases and J gave up 2 bases; unmatched junction bases: 16. CDR3 size: 18 residues. Here the CDR3 reads CASSSGQGWGGKQETQYF. CDR3 in DNA: TGTGCCAGCAGCTCCGGCCAGGGCTGGGGGGGGAAGCAAGAGACCCAGTACTTC.

This clonotype was recorded a few times. The rearrangement joins TRBV3-1 to TRBJ1-3, with D unclear. Trimming took off 3 bases at V and 4 bases at J, with 7 bases between the two ends. The CDR3 has 13 residues. The V gene's germline CDR1 is LGHDT and CDR2 YNNKEL (reference sequence). CDR3 protein: CASSQGFGNTIYF. The CDR3 DNA reads TGTGCCAGCAGCCAGGGCTTCGGAAACACCATATATTTT.

J is TRBJ1-1 and V is TRBV7-3; D is ambiguous. V dropped 5 bases and J dropped 1 base, with 8 bases sitting between them. Germline V gene sequence: CDR1 SGHTA, CDR2 FQGTGA. The CDR3 covers 13 residues. CDR3 in amino acids: CASSPNTNTEAFF. In nucleotides, the CDR3 is TGTGCCAGCAGCCCCAACACGAACACTGAAGCTTTCTTT. The full variable domain, rest sourced from reference TRBV7-3 and TRBJ1-1, is GAGVSQTPSNKVTEKGKYVELRCDPISGHTALYWYRQSLGQGPEFLIYFQGTGAADDSGLPNDRFFAVRPEGSVSTLKIQRTERGDSAVYLCASSPNTNTEAFFGQGTRLTVV.

Only a few counts were recorded for this clonotype. The rearrangement joins TRBV7-8 to TRBJ2-2; D may be TRBD1 or TRBD2 (5 bases each). Germline V lookup: CDR1 SGHVS, CDR2 FQNEAQ. V was trimmed by 4 bases and J by 1 base, leaving 13 bases between them. The CDR3 totals 16 residues. The DNA of the CDR3 is TGTGCCAGCAGCTCGACCGGGACGGTGAACACCGGGGAGCTGTTTTTT. Translated, it gives CASSSTGTVNTGELFF.

This clonotype was detected only a few times. The chain links TRBV24-1 to TRBJ2-1, with 14 bases lining up with TRBD2. This CDR3 has 16 amino acids. After removal of 4 bases from V and 8 bases from J, the junction contained 6 bases not matched to a gene. Germline loops: CDR1 KGHDR, CDR2 SFDVKD. The CDR3 coding sequence is TGTGCCACCAGTGAGGGGACTAGCGGGAGTAGACATGAGCAGTTCTTC. Translating it yields CATSEGTSGSRHEQFF.

This rearrangement joins TRBV12-3 or TRBV12-4 to TRBJ2-3; perhaps TRBD1 as D (5 bases). Between the trimmed V and J ends, which lost 4 bases and 1 base, there was a span of 12 bases. The CDR3 is made up of 15 amino acids. CDR3 sequence (DNA): TGTGCCAGCAGTTCCAGGGTTAAAGGCACAGATACGCAGTATTTT. Residues: CASSSRVKGTDTQYF.

The table lists this clonotype with many counts. The CDR3 coding sequence is TGCACCCCTCCCTTGGAGAGCTTCTATGGCTACACCTTC. Amino acid sequence: CTPPLESFYGYTF. This rearrangement joins TRBV20-1 to TRBJ1-2; D remains unclear. CDR1 and CDR2 (germline): DFQATT, SNEGSKA (reference sequence). CDR3 length equals 13 residues.

The chain carries TRBV7-9 and TRBJ2-7; D ambiguous. Per germline, CDR1 SEHNR and CDR2 FQNEAQ (reference sequence). The germline V and J ends were trimmed by 5 bases and 0 bases, with 11 bases remaining between them. This CDR3 has 14 residues. CDR3 in DNA: TGTGCCAGCAGCCAAACTGGGATCTCCTACGAGCAGTACTTC. Translating it yields CASSQTGISYEQYF.

The V and J genes are TRBV11-3 and TRBJ2-1; TRBD1 aligns across 7 bases. This CDR3 has 13 residues. After removal of 0 bases from V and 9 bases from J, the junction contained 2 bases not matched to a gene. Germline V gene sequence: CDR1 SGHNT, CDR2 YENEEA. This CDR3 is CASSLDRQGEQFF. CDR3 DNA: TGTGCCAGCAGCTTAGACCGACAGGGTGAGCAGTTCTTC.

This clonotype was observed a handful of times. The chain links TRBV12-3 or TRBV12-4 to TRBJ2-3, with a tentative D call TRBD1 (6 bases). Between the trimmed V and J ends, which lost 7 bases and 7 bases, there was a span of 15 bases. The CDR3 sequence is 13 residues long. The CDR3 sequence is CASTSQGSHTQYF. CDR3 in DNA: TGTGCCAGCACCTCCCAGGGGTCCCATACGCAGTATTTT.

This chain connects TRBV11-2 to TRBJ2-4; maybe TRBD1 (7 bases). CDR3 length equals 15 residues. Trimming pared 5 bases from V and 1 base from J, leaving 12 bases between. From germline, CDR1 is SGHAT and CDR2 FQNNGV. The CDR3 spells CASSLRGAAKNIQYF. For the CDR3, the DNA is TGTGCCAGCAGCCTCAGGGGGGCGGCCAAAAACATTCAGTACTTC.

The chain is built from TRBV19 and TRBJ2-7; 9 bases line up with TRBD1. There are 13 residues in the CDR3. CDR1 LNHDA and CDR2 SQIVND come from the germline V gene (reference sequence). J gave up 6 bases and V 3 bases, and 3 bases lay outside the gene matches. The CDR3 loop is CASSMNRGLEQYF. The CDR3 bases are TGTGCCAGTAGTATGAACAGGGGGCTCGAGCAGTACTTC. The full variable domain, rest sourced from reference TRBV19 and TRBJ2-7, is DGGITQSPKYLFRKEGQNVTLSCEQNLNHDAMYWYRQDPGQGLRLIYYSQIVNDFQKGDIAEGYSVSREKKESFPLTVTSAQKNPTAFYLCASSMNRGLEQYFGPGTRLTVT.

A few counts support this clonotype. This chain uses TRBV4-3 with TRBJ2-1, with 7 bases identical to TRBD1. After removal of 0 bases from V and 8 bases from J, the junction contained 1 base not matched to a gene. Germline CDR1 is LGHNA and CDR2 is YSLEER. The CDR3 is made up of 13 amino acids. The CDR3 coding sequence is TGCGCCAGCAGCCAAGATAGGGGGCATGAGCAGTTCTTC. Its protein is CASSQDRGHEQFF.

The chain joins TRBV11-2 to TRBJ1-6, with D perhaps matching TRBD1 (5 bases). Germline CDR1 is SGHAT and CDR2 is FQNNGV. This CDR3 comprises 18 residues. Trimming removed 1 base at V and 4 bases at J, with 17 bases between. CDR3 in amino acids: CASSLGGAATSYNSPLHF. CDR3 nucleotides: TGTGCCAGCAGCTTAGGAGGGGCAGCTACATCGTATAATTCACCCCTCCACTTT.

The chain recombines TRBV20-1 with TRBJ2-5; the D gene is possibly TRBD1 (5 bases). This CDR3 comprises 14 residues. V was trimmed by 1 base and J by 4 bases, leaving 13 bases between them. Per germline, CDR1 DFQATT and CDR2 SNEGSKA (reference sequence). The DNA for the CDR3 is TGCAGTGCTAGAGTTGCAGGGTTCCCAGAGACCCAGTACTTC. Protein: CSARVAGFPETQYF.

This clonotype was recorded a few times. The V and J genes are TRBV20-1 and TRBJ1-2, with D unclear. CDR3 length: 13 amino acids. The V end was cut by 7 bases, the J end by 5 bases, with 17 bases between. Germline V gene lookup returns CDR1 DFQATT and CDR2 SNEGSKA (reference sequence). The CDR3, as DNA: TGCAGTGGAAAGCTAAGTCGGGAATATGGCTACACCTTC. Translated, it gives CSGKLSREYGYTF.

This clonotype occurred a few times. The V call is TRBV10-3, the J call TRBJ2-1; 14 bases map to TRBD2. The length of the CDR3 is 16 residues. Trimming at V came to 6 bases and at J to 3 bases, leaving 4 bases not matched to a gene. Germline CDR1 is ENHRY and CDR2 is SYGVKD. CDR3 sequence reads: CAISGTSGSIYNEQFF. CDR3 nucleotides: TGTGCCATCAGCGGGACTAGCGGGAGTATCTACAATGAGCAGTTCTTC.

In its sample, this clonotype was seen many times. The rearrangement links TRBV29-1 to TRBJ2-5; 9 nucleotides agree with TRBD1. Trimming at V came to 6 bases and at J to 2 bases, leaving 10 bases not matched to a gene. Germline values: CDR1 SQVTM, CDR2 ANQGSEA. This CDR3 has 15 residues. CDR3 sequence reads: CSVDTGGFWQETQYF. The CDR3 DNA follows: TGCAGCGTGGATACAGGGGGCTTTTGGCAAGAGACCCAGTACTTC.

This clonotype was seen only a few times. The chain is built from TRBV4-2 and TRBJ2-6; possibly TRBD1 for D (5 bases). The germline gives CDR1 LGHNA, CDR2 YNFKEQ. The CDR3 runs to 19 residues. The ends were cut back, 1 base at V and 5 bases at J, with 21 bases in the middle. The CDR3 loop reads CASSQVSAGRRIWANVLTF. CDR3 nucleotides: TGTGCCAGCAGCCAAGTGTCAGCAGGGCGCCGGATCTGGGCCAACGTCCTGACTTTC.